The text below deals with one T cell receptor beta chain. Its target is unknown. This sample stems from a study of shared clonotypes between healthy human individuals. The CDR3 runs 14 residues. The germline V gene encodes CDR1 MNHNS and CDR2 SASEGT. The V end lost 6 bases, the J end lost 3 bases, and 15 bases lay between the germline ends. Generated by immunoSEQ multiplex PCR, the TCRdb table keeps only in-frame clones and is missing some. The table lists approximately 350,000 clones, approximately 96% of them singletons. Participating donors were healthy, HIV-negative adults free of recent acute infections or vaccinations. Study outcomes and limitations: Unshared clonotypes carried lower generation probabilities than those common to all four donors. Estimated richness values were generally larger in naive subsets than in memory subsets.

The sequencing input was memory CD8+ T cells sorted from blood. This sample's subset: CD45RO+ cells pooled with CCR7-negative TemRA cells. The rearrangement uses TRBV6-1 and TRBJ2-7; TRBD1 is a possible D gene (5 bases). The TCR was taken from a man aged 25-45 years in good health. The CDR3 loop is CASRRSGAYYEQYF. The DNA of the CDR3 is TGTGCCAGCAGACGAAGTGGGGCTTACTACGAGCAGTACTTC.